These 2 T cell receptor beta chains came from one sample sequenced in a study of identical twins. TCRdb used MiXCR to reprocess the 5' RACE reads, holding one entry per CDR3 protein. The table lists 650,000 to 750,000 distinct CDR3 sequences, less than 25% of them singletons, with around 4.4% in the top ten. This same sample was also part of a study on T cells expressing NK-cell markers.

Sequenced input: PBMCs. These receptors were collected from a woman younger than 35 in good health.

CDR3 sequence reads: CAISGSHPYEQYF. For the CDR3, the DNA is TGTGCCATCTCGGGGTCCCATCCCTACGAGCAGTACTTC. The chain couples TRBV12-3 or TRBV12-4 to TRBJ2-7; TRBD2 might be the D (5 bases). This CDR3 region has 13 residues. V was shortened by 10 bases and J by 2 bases, with 15 bases between the two germline ends.

V and J are TRBV5-5 and TRBJ2-2; D gene uncertain. The CDR3 covers 15 residues. V lost 2 bases, J lost 0 bases, and 8 bases lay in between. Germline CDR1 is SGHKS and CDR2 is YYEKEE (reference sequence). This CDR3 is CASSFGSANTGELFF. In nucleotides, the CDR3 is TGTGCCAGCAGCTTCGGGTCCGCGAACACCGGGGAGCTGTTTTTT.